This is a list of T cell receptor beta chains from one sample in a study of CD8 T cells in Susac syndrome. MiXCR was run by TCRdb on the immunoSEQ multiplex PCR reads, yielding one entry per CDR3 protein. The table shows about 180,000 distinct CDR3 sequences, with roughly 95% occurring only once. The specimen sequenced was CD8+ T cells from PBMCs. The receptors were gathered from a human donor with multiple sclerosis. Both conserved end residues are part of each CDR3. The D gene is left open where the match is weak. Not all rows give a size; the values are once, few, many and, for expanded clones, a class.

size	D	V	J	CDR3	DNA
.	.	TRBV3-1	TRBJ2-1	CASSPPSTSQSYNEQFF	TGTGCCAGCAGCCCCCCTTCAACTAGCCAGTCCTACAATGAGCAGTTCTTC
.	.	TRBV21-1	TRBJ2-3	CASSIEAPSTDTQYF	TGTGCCAGCAGCATTGAGGCGCCTAGCACAGATACGCAGTATTTT
.	.	TRBV29-1	TRBJ1-4	CSAGSAGREKLFF	TGCAGCGCCGGGTCGGCAGGGCGTGAAAAACTGTTTTTT
.	.	TRBV6-2/TRBV6-3	TRBJ1-2	CASSYSKDSPEHGYTF	TGTGCCAGCAGTTACTCGAAGGATTCCCCGGAACATGGCTACACCTTC
.	.	TRBV29-1	TRBJ1-1	CSAIGSGGTPEAFF	TGCAGCGCCATAGGTAGTGGGGGGACCCCTGAAGCTTTCTTT
.	TRBD2	TRBV3-1	TRBJ2-1	CASSPQTSDDEQFF	TGTGCCAGCAGCCCTCAAACTAGCGACGATGAGCAGTTCTTC
.	.	TRBV20-1	TRBJ2-1	CSARDLGSEGEQFF	TGCAGTGCTAGAGATCTCGGGTCGGAGGGCGAGCAGTTCTTC
.	.	TRBV9	TRBJ1-6	CASSVGDGGFAPLHF	TGTGCCAGCAGCGTAGGGGATGGGGGATTCGCACCCCTCCACTTT
.	.	TRBV19	TRBJ2-7	CASSIGQKNNYEQYF	TGTGCCAGTAGCATAGGACAGAAAAATAATTACGAGCAGTACTTC
.	.	TRBV5-1	TRBJ1-5	CASSEEVFGGNQPQHF	TGCGCCAGCAGCGAGGAAGTATTCGGTGGCAATCAGCCCCAGCATTTT
once	.	TRBV5-6	TRBJ2-2	CASKVFSNAGELFF	TGTGCCAGCAAAGTCTTCAGTAACGCCGGGGAGCTGTTTTTT
.	.	TRBV20-1	TRBJ2-7	CSAAWSGVSYEQYF	TGCAGTGCGGCGTGGTCGGGGGTGTCCTACGAGCAGTACTTC
.	TRBD2	TRBV25-1	TRBJ2-1	CASSGARLGGGDYNEQFF	TGTGCCAGCAGTGGCGCTCGTCTTGGCGGGGGGGACTACAATGAGCAGTTCTTC
.	.	TRBV4-2	TRBJ2-1	CASSQRSVEGYNEQFF	TGTGCCAGCAGCCAACGGAGTGTAGAAGGTTACAATGAGCAGTTCTTC
.	.	TRBV7-6	TRBJ1-2	CASSSTIDSRYGYTF	TGTGCCAGCAGCTCGACTATCGACAGCCGCTATGGCTACACCTTC
.	TRBD2	TRBV15	TRBJ2-1	CATSRDLGAGDNNEQFF	TGTGCCACCAGCAGAGATTTGGGAGCGGGGGATAACAATGAGCAGTTCTTC
.	TRBD2	TRBV29-1	TRBJ2-3	CSARTKLAGESTDTQYF	TGCAGCGCCAGAACCAAGTTAGCGGGGGAAAGCACAGATACGCAGTATTTT
.	TRBD1	TRBV16	TRBJ1-4	CASSQSGQGPTNEKLFF	TGTGCCAGCAGCCAATCGGGACAGGGACCAACTAATGAAAAACTGTTTTTT
.	TRBD1	TRBV3-1	TRBJ2-7	CASSHRQGHEQYF	TGTGCCAGCAGCCACCGACAGGGCCACGAGCAGTACTTC
.	TRBD1	TRBV27	TRBJ1-2	CASSSDREVWYGYTF	TGTGCCAGCAGTTCGGACAGGGAAGTGTGGTATGGCTACACCTTC
.	TRBD2	TRBV3-1	TRBJ2-2	CASSQVPGGDSGELFF	TGTGCCAGCAGCCAAGTGCCGGGAGGGGACTCCGGGGAGCTGTTTTTT
.	.	TRBV9	TRBJ2-1	CASSVGGSGNEQFF	TGTGCCAGCAGCGTAGGAGGGAGCGGCAATGAGCAGTTCTTC
.	.	TRBV5-1	TRBJ2-7	CASSSGVGPYEQYF	TGCGCCAGCAGCTCCGGCGTCGGGCCCTACGAGCAGTACTTC
once	.	TRBV24-1	TRBJ2-5	CATSDSSTQETQYF	TGTGCCACCAGTGATTCGTCTACCCAGGAGACCCAGTACTTC
.	.	TRBV3-1	TRBJ1-2	CASSQHAPDGYTF	TGTGCCAGCAGCCAACATGCCCCGGATGGCTACACCTTC
.	.	TRBV20-1	TRBJ2-7	CSARSAGLAYEQYF	TGCAGTGCTAGGTCAGCTGGGTTAGCGTACGAGCAGTACTTC
.	.	TRBV5-1	TRBJ2-7	CASSLVGTDYEQYF	TGCGCCAGCAGCTTGGTGGGTACCGACTACGAGCAGTACTTC
.	.	TRBV13	TRBJ2-2	CASRIVTNTGELFF	TGTGCCAGCAGGATAGTGACGAACACCGGGGAGCTGTTTTTT
.	.	TRBV15	TRBJ2-7	CATSKVADYEQYF	TGTGCCACCAGCAAGGTGGCGGACTACGAGCAGTACTTC
once	TRBD2	TRBV5-1	TRBJ2-1	CASSPEVGGFLDEQFF	TGCGCCAGCAGCCCTGAGGTGGGAGGGTTTCTTGATGAGCAGTTCTTC
.	.	TRBV13	TRBJ2-5	CASSADLQGTQYF	TGTGCCAGCAGCGCCGACTTGCAAGGGACCCAGTACTTC
.	.	TRBV24-1	TRBJ2-1	CATSAGTNMGEQFF	TGTGCCACCAGTGCAGGGACCAACATGGGTGAGCAGTTCTTC
.	.	TRBV9	TRBJ2-1	CASSATYNEQFF	TGTGCCAGCAGCGCTACCTACAATGAGCAGTTCTTC
few	TRBD2	TRBV14	TRBJ2-3	CASSRTSGTDTQYF	TGTGCCAGCAGTCGGACTAGCGGGACAGATACGCAGTATTTT
.	.	TRBV28	TRBJ2-7	CASRAGLQSNYEQYF	TGTGCCAGCAGGGCGGGACTCCAGTCCAACTACGAGCAGTACTTC
.	TRBD2	TRBV29-1	TRBJ2-1	CSVAGTSGRSSYNEQFF	TGCAGCGTAGCCGGGACTAGCGGACGGAGCTCCTACAATGAGCAGTTCTTC
.	TRBD1	TRBV20-1	TRBJ1-5	CSAPRTGNSNQPQHF	TGCAGTGCTCCCCGGACAGGCAATAGCAATCAGCCCCAGCATTTT
.	TRBD1	TRBV3-1	TRBJ2-1	CASSQERVDRAWDEQFF	TGTGCCAGCAGCCAGGAGCGTGTGGACAGGGCCTGGGATGAGCAGTTCTTC
.	TRBD2	TRBV2	TRBJ2-5	CASSSLGPLAGVRETQYF	TGTGCCAGCAGCTCTCTAGGCCCACTAGCGGGAGTTCGAGAGACCCAGTACTTC
.	TRBD1	TRBV20-1	TRBJ2-7	CSARGDREVYEQYF	TGCAGTGCTAGGGGGGACAGGGAGGTCTACGAGCAGTACTTC
few	.	TRBV11-2	TRBJ1-1	CASSLGPGEAFF	TGTGCCAGCAGCTTAGGGCCGGGTGAAGCTTTCTTT
once	TRBD2	TRBV3-1	TRBJ2-1	CASSFRGRENEQFF	TGTGCCAGCAGCTTCCGCGGGAGGGAGAATGAGCAGTTCTTC
.	.	TRBV27	TRBJ2-1	CASRGSSSYNEQFF	TGTGCCAGCAGAGGAAGTAGCTCCTACAATGAGCAGTTCTTC